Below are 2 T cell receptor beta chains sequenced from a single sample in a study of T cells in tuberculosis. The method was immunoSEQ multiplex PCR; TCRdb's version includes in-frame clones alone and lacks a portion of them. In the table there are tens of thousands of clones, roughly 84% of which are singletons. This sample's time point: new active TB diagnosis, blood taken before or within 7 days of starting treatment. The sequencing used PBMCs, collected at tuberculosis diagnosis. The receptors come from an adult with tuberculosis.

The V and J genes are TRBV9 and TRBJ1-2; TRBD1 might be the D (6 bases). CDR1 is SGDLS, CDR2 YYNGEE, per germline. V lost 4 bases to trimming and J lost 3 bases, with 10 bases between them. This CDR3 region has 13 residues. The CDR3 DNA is TGTGCCAGCAGCCCTGGGACACACTATGGCTACACCTTC. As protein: CASSPGTHYGYTF.

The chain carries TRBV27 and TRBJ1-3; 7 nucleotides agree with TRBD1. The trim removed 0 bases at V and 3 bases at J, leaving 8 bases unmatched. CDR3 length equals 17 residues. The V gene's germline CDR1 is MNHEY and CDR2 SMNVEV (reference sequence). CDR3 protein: CASSLSGTASFGNTIYF. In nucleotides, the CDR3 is TGTGCCAGCAGTTTATCCGGGACAGCTTCCTTTGGAAACACCATATATTTT.